This T cell receptor beta chain was sequenced in a study of vaccination and CD4 T cells after COVID-19. About the study: Convalescent donors: six male, four female; seven Caucasian, two Asian, one multiracial, two Hispanic.

Specified treatment: approximately 9-day PBMC culture with coronavirus spike peptide pools or control peptides (ViraFEST assay). Fresh IL-2 medium was used to replace half of the medium on days 3 and 7. The Oncomine TCR Beta short-read assay sequenced DNA from cultured CD4+ T cells. The authors extracted genomic DNA from cultured CD4+ T cells. Each CDR3 protein is one row after TCRdb ran MiXCR on the PCR reads. This sample has about 19,000 distinct CDR3 sequences, with 45% to 70% found just once. V shed 3 bases, J shed 4 bases, and the junction held 6 bases outside the gene matches. The CDR3 is made up of 14 amino acids. Per the germline V gene, CDR1 is DFQATT and CDR2 is SNEGSKA (reference sequence). This clonotype has more than one count but fewer than ten. The antigen is unknown.

This TCR was sampled from a human donor who had recovered from COVID-19. Material for sequencing was CD4+ T cells from blood, cultured in vitro. The chain employs TRBV20-1 and TRBJ2-1; 7 positions match TRBD1. The CDR3 sequence is CSARPGQNYNEQFF. As DNA, the CDR3 is TGCAGTGCTAGGCCGGGACAGAATTACAATGAGCAGTTCTTC.